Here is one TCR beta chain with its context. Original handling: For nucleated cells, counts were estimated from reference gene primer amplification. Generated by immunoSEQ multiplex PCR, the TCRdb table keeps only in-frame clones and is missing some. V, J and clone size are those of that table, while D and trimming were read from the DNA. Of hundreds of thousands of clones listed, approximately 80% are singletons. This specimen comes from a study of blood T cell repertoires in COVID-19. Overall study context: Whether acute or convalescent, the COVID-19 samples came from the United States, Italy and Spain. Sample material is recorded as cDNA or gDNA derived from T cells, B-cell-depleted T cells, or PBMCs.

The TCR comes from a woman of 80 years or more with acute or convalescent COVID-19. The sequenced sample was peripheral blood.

CDR3 sequence reads: CASSLDTNTEAFF. The CDR3 DNA reads TGTGCCAGCAGCTTAGATACTAATACTGAAGCTTTCTTT. The V gene is TRBV11-3, the J gene TRBJ1-1; no firm D call. CDR1 SGHNT and CDR2 YENEEA come from the germline V gene. Deletions cut 0 bases from V and 5 bases from J, with 7 bases between. The CDR3 consists of 13 residues.